This TCR beta chain was observed in a study of CD8 T cells in ankylosing spondylitis. Study findings and constraints: Made up of 7 to 9 highly homologous variants, a TCR beta motif appeared characteristic of ankylosing spondylitis blood. Earlier literature documents some of the motif variants in reactive arthritis synovial fluid and blood.

With regard to this clonotype: Its specificity is not known.

5'-RACE, quantitative and with molecular barcodes, yielded the TCR beta libraries. TCRdb itself ran the 5' RACE reads through MiXCR, one entry per CDR3 protein. The profile shows 220,000 or so distinct CDR3 sequences, approximately 20% of them singletons. The clonotype comes from a male donor with ankylosing spondylitis. The sample taken for sequencing was blood, either unsorted or a sorted T cell fraction (not recorded which).

The CDR3 protein is CASSYPTLTYEQYF. The DNA of the CDR3 is TGTGCCAGCAGCTACCCCACGCTAACCTACGAGCAGTACTTC. This sequence joins TRBV7-2 and TRBJ2-7; no clear D gene. V dropped 4 bases and J dropped 2 bases, with 12 bases sitting between them. CDR1 is SGHTA, CDR2 FQGNSA, per germline. The CDR3 spans 14 residues.